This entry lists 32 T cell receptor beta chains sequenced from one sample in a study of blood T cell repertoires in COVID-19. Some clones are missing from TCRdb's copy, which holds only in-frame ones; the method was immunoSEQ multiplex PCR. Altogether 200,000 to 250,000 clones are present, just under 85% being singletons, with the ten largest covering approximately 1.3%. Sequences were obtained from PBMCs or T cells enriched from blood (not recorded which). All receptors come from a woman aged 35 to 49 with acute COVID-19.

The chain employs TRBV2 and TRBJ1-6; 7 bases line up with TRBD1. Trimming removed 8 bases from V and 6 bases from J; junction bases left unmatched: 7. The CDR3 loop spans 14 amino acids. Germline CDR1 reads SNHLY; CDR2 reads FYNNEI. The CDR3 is CASRQGFINSPLHF. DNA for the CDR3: TGTGCCAGCCGACAGGGATTTATTAATTCACCCCTCCACTTT.

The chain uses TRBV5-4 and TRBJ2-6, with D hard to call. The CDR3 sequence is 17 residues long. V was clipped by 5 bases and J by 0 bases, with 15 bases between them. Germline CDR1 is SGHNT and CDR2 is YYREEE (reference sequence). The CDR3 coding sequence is TGTGCCAGCAGGAGAGGCGCTGTTCCCTCTGGGGCCAACGTCCTGACTTTC. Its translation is CASRRGAVPSGANVLTF.

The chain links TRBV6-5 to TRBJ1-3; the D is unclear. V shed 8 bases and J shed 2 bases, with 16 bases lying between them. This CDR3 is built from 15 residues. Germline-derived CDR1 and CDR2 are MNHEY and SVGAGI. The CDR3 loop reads CASPKARLAGNTIYF. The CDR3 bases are TGTGCCAGCCCTAAGGCTAGGCTGGCTGGAAACACCATATATTTT.

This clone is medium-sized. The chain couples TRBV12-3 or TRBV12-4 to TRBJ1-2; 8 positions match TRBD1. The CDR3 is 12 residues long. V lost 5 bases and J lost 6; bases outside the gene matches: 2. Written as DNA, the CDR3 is TGTGCCAGCAGTCGGACAGGGCATGGCTACACCTTC. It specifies CASSRTGHGYTF.

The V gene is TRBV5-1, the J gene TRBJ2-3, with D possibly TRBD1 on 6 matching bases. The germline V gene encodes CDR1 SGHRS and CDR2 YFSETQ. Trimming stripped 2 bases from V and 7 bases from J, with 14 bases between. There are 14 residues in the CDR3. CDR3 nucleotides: TGCGCCAGCAGCTTCGGTACAGGGATGAATACGCAGTATTTT. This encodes CASSFGTGMNTQYF.

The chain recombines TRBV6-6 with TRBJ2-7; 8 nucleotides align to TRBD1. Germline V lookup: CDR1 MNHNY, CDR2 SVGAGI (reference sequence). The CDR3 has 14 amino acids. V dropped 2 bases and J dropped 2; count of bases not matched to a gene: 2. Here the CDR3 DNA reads TGTGCCAGCAGTTACCGGGGACAGGCCTACGAGCAGTACTTC. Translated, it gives CASSYRGQAYEQYF.

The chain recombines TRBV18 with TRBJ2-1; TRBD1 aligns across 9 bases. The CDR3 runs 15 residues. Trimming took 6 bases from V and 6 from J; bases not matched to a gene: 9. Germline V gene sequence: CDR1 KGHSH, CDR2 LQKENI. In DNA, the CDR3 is TGTGCCAGCTCTGTCCGGGACAGGGCGGGCAATGAGCAGTTCTTC. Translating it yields CASSVRDRAGNEQFF.

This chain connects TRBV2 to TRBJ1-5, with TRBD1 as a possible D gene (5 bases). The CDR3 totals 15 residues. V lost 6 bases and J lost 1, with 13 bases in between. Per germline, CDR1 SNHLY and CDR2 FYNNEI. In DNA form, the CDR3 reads TGTGCCAGCAGCCCCCAGGGTTTAAGCAATCAGCCCCAGCATTTT. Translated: CASSPQGLSNQPQHF.

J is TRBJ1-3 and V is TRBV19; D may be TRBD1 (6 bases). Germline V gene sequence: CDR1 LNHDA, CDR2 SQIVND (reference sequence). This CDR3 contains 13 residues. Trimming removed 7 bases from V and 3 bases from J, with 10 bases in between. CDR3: CASTRTVGNTIYF. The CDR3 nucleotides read TGTGCCAGTACCCGGACAGTTGGAAACACCATATATTTT.

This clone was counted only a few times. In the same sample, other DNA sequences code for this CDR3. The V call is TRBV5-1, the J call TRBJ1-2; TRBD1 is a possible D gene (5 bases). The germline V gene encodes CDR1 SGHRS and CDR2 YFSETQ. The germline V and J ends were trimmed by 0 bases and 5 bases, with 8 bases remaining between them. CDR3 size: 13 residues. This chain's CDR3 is CASSLGGFYGYTF. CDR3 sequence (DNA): TGCGCCAGCAGCTTGGGGGGCTTTTATGGCTACACCTTC.

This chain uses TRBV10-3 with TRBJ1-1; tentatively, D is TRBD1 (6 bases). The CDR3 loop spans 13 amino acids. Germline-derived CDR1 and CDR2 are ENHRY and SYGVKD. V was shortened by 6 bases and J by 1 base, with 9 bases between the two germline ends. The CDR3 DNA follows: TGTGCCATCAGGGAGGACAGGAACACTGAAGCTTTCTTT. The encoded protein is CAIREDRNTEAFF.

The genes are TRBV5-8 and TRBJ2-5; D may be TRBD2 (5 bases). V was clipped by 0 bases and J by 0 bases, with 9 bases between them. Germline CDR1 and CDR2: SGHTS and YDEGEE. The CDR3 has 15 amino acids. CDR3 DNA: TGTGCCAGCAGCTTGGGACTATCCGACCAAGAGACCCAGTACTTC. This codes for CASSLGLSDQETQYF. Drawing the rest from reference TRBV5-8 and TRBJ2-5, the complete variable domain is EAGVTQSPTHLIKTRGQQATLRCSPISGHTSVYWYQQALGLGLQFLLWYDEGEERNRGNFPPRFSGRQFPNYSSELNVNALELEDSALYLCASSLGLSDQETQYFGPGTRLLVL.

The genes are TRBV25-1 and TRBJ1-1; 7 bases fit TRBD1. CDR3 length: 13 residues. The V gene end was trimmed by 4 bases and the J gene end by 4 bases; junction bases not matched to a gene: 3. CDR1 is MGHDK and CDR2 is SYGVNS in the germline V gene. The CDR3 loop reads CASSAPGGTEAFF. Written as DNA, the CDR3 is TGTGCCAGCAGTGCCCCAGGGGGCACTGAAGCTTTCTTT. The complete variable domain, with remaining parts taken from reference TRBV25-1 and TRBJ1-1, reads EADIYQTPRYLVIGTGKKITLECSQTMGHDKMYWYQQDPGMELHLIHYSYGVNSTEKGDLSSESTVSRIRTEHFPLTLESARPSHTSQYLCASSAPGGTEAFFGQGTRLTVV.

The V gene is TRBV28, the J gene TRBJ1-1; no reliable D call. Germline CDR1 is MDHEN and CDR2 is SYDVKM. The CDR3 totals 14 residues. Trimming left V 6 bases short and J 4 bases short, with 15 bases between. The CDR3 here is CASRPSLEITEAFF. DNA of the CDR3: TGTGCCAGCAGGCCTTCCTTAGAGATCACTGAAGCTTTCTTT.

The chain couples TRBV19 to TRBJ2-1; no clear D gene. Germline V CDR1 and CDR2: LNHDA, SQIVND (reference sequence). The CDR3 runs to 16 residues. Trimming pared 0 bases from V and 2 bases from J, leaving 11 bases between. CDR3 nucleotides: TGTGCCAGTAGTATAGATCTCTGGAGTACCTACAATGAGCAGTTCTTC. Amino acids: CASSIDLWSTYNEQFF.

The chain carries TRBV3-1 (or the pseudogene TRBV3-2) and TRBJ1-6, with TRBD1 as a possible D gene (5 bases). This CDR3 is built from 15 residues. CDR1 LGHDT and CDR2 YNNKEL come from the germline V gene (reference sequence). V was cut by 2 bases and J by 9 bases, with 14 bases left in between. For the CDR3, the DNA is TGTGCCAGCAGCCAACGTGCAGGGAGGCGTTCACCCCTCCACTTT. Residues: CASSQRAGRRSPLHF.

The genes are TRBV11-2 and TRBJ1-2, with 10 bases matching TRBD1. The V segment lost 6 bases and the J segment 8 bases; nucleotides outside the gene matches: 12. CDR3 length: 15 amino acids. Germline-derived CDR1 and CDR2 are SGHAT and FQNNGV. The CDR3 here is CASSSRSGTGVGYTF. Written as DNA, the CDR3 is TGTGCCAGCAGTTCCCGGAGCGGGACAGGGGTAGGCTACACCTTC.

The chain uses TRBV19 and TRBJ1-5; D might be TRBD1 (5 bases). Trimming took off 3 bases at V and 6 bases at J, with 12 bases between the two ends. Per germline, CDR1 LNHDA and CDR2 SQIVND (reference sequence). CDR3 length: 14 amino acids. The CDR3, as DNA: TGTGCCAGTAGTATGAGGACCGGGGGTCAGCCCCAGCATTTT. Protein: CASSMRTGGQPQHF.

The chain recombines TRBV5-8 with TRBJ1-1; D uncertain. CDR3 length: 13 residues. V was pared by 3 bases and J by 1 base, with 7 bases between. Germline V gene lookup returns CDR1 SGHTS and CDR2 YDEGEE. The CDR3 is CASSWEGNTEAFF. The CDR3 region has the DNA TGTGCCAGCAGCTGGGAGGGGAACACTGAAGCTTTCTTT.

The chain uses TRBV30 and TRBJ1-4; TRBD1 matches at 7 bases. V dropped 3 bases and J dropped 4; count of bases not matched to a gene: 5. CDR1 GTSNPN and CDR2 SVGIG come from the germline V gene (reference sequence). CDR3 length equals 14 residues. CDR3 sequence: CAWSRGTVNEKLFF. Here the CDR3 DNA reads TGTGCCTGGAGCCGGGGGACAGTTAATGAAAAACTGTTTTTT.

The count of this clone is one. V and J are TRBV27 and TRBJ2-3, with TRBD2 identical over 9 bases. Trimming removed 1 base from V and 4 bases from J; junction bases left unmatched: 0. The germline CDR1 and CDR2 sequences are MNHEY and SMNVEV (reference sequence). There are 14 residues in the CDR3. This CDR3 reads CASSLLAGADTQYF. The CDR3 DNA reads TGTGCCAGCAGTTTATTAGCGGGAGCAGATACGCAGTATTTT.

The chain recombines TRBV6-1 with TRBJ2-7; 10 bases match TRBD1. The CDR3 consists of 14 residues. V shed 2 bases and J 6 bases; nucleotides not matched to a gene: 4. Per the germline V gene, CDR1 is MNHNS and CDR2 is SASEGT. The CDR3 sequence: CASSERDRGLEQYF. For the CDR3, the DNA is TGTGCCAGCAGTGAACGGGACAGGGGCCTCGAGCAGTACTTC.

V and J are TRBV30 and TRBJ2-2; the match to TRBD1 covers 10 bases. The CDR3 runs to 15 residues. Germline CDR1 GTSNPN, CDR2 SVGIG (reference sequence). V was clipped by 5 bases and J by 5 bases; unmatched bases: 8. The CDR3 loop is CAWGTGQGRTGELFF. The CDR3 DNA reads TGTGCCTGGGGAACGGGACAGGGGAGGACCGGGGAGCTGTTTTTT.

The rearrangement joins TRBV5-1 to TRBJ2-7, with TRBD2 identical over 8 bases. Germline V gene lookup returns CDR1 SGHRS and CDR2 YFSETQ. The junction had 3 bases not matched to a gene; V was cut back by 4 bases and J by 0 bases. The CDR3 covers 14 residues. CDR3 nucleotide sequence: TGCGCCAGCAGCGGAAGCGGGAGCTCCTACGAGCAGTACTTC. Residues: CASSGSGSSYEQYF. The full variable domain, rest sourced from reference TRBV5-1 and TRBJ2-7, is KAGVTQTPRYLIKTRGQQVTLSCSPISGHRSVSWYQQTPGQGLQFLFEYFSETQRNKGNFPGRFSGRQFSNSRSEMNVSTLELGDSALYLCASSGSGSSYEQYFGPGTRLTVT.

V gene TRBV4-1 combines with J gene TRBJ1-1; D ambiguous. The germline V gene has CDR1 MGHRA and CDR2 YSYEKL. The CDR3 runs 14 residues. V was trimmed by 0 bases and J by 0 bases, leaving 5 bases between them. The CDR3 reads CASSQEFLNTEAFF. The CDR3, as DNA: TGCGCCAGCAGCCAAGAATTCTTGAACACTGAAGCTTTCTTT.

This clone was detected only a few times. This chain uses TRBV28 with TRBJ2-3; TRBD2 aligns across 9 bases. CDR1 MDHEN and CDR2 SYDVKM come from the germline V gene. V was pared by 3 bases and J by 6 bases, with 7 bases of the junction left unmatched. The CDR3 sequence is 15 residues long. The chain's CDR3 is CASSFQREDSDTQYF. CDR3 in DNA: TGTGCCAGCAGTTTCCAGCGGGAGGATTCCGATACGCAGTATTTT.

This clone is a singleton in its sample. The CDR3 sequence is CASSVRSGANVLTF. For the CDR3, the DNA is TGTGCCAGCAGCGTACGTAGTGGGGCCAACGTCCTGACTTTC. The V gene is TRBV9, the J gene TRBJ2-6; D ambiguous. The V gene lost 1 base and the J gene lost 3 bases, with 5 bases spanning the gap. Germline lookup yields CDR1 SGDLS and CDR2 YYNGEE. The CDR3 extends over 14 amino acids.

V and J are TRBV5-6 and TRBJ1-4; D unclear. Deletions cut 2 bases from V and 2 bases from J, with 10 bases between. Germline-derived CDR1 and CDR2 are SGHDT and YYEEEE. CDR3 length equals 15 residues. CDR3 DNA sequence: TGTGCCAGCAGCTTTAGTGCGCGGACTAATGAAAAACTGTTTTTT. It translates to CASSFSARTNEKLFF.

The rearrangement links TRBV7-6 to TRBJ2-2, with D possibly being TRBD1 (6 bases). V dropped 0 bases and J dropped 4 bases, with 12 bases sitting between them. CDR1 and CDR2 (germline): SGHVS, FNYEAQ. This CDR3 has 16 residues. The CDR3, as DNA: TGTGCCAGCAGCTTAGCCCCCACAGGGACCACCGGGGAGCTGTTTTTT. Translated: CASSLAPTGTTGELFF.

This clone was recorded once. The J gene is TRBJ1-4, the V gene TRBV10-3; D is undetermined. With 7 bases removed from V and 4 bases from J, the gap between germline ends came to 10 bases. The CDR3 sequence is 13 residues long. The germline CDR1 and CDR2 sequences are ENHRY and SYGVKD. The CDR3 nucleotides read TGTGCCATCAATGGAGGCGTTAATGAAAAACTGTTTTTT. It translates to CAINGGVNEKLFF.

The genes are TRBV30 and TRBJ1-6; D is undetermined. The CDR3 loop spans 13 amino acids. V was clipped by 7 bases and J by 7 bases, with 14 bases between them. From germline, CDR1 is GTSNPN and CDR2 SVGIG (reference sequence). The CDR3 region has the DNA TGTGCCTCAGAGGCGGGTAGCAATTCACCCCTCCACTTT. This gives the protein CASEAGSNSPLHF.

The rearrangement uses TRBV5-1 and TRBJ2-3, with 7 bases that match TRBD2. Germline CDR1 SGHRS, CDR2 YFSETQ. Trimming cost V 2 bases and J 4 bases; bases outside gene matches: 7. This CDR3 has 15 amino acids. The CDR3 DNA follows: TGCGCCAGCAGCTTTACGGGGGGAAGCGCAGATACGCAGTATTTT. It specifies CASSFTGGSADTQYF.